These 32 T cell receptor beta chains were all obtained from the same sample, sequenced in a study of cytomegalovirus exposure and HLA in healthy donors. PCR was performed using 60 Vbeta and 13 Jbeta primers. The data were produced by immunoSEQ multiplex PCR, yet TCRdb's version contains in-frame clones alone and is incomplete. The sample lists fewer than 85,000 clones; about four fifths were seen once. Input material: PBMCs. The origin of the receptors is a male donor in good health and CMV-seropositive.

This chain connects TRBV6-6 to TRBJ2-7; 8 positions match TRBD1. Germline-derived CDR1 and CDR2 are MNHNY and SVGAGI (reference sequence). This CDR3 is 14 amino acids long. Trimming at V came to 7 bases and at J to 2 bases, leaving 7 bases not matched to a gene. CDR3 DNA sequence: TGTGCCAGCACTGTGACAGGGGACACCTACGAGCAGTACTTC. As protein: CASTVTGDTYEQYF.

CDR3 sequence reads: CASSVESGTVYYGYTF. CDR3 coding DNA: TGTGCCAGCAGTGTTGAATCCGGGACAGTCTACTATGGCTACACCTTC. This chain links TRBV28 with TRBJ1-2, with 7 bases aligning to TRBD1. This CDR3 is built from 16 residues. The germline CDR1 and CDR2 sequences are MDHEN and SYDVKM. Losses at the gene ends were 5 bases for V and 3 bases for J; bases not matched to a gene: 12.

The chain has TRBV29-1 and TRBJ1-5, with D perhaps matching TRBD1 (6 bases). The CDR3 runs 13 residues. V was cut by 0 bases and J by 7 bases, with 10 bases left in between. Germline CDR1 SQVTM, CDR2 ANQGSEA. Here the CDR3 DNA reads TGCAGCGTTGAAGACAGGGGTGGGCAGCCCCAGCATTTT. As protein: CSVEDRGGQPQHF.

The V gene is TRBV7-8, the J gene TRBJ2-2; 8 bases match TRBD2. The trim removed 4 bases at V and 6 bases at J, leaving 7 bases unmatched. The germline CDR1 and CDR2 sequences are SGHVS and FQNEAQ. There are 15 residues in the CDR3. In DNA, the CDR3 is TGTGCCAGCAGCTGGGGACTAGTGGGATCCGGGGAGCTGTTTTTT. Its translation: CASSWGLVGSGELFF.

The chain employs TRBV20-1 and TRBJ1-2; D unclear. Per germline, CDR1 DFQATT and CDR2 SNEGSKA (reference sequence). Trimming shortened V by 5 bases and J by 8 bases, and 9 bases separated the two germline ends. The CDR3 runs to 10 residues. CDR3 residues: CSAPWRGYTF. The CDR3 nucleotides are TGCAGTGCTCCGTGGAGGGGCTACACCTTC.

CDR3 loop: CASSLEPGGTTNEKLFF. The DNA for the CDR3 is TGTGCCAGCAGCTTAGAACCGGGGGGGACAACTAATGAAAAACTGTTTTTT. The chain links TRBV7-2 to TRBJ1-4; D may be TRBD1 (5 bases). CDR1 is SGHTA, CDR2 FQGNSA, per germline. The CDR3 is made up of 17 amino acids. Trimming stripped 1 base from V and 0 bases from J, with 12 bases between.

CDR3: CASTLLGLYNEQFF. The CDR3 DNA reads as TGTGCCAGCACCTTATTGGGACTTTACAATGAGCAGTTCTTC. The rearrangement links TRBV28 to TRBJ2-1; D perhaps matches TRBD2 (6 bases). This CDR3 contains 14 residues. Germline CDR1 and CDR2: MDHEN and SYDVKM. Trimming stripped 7 bases from V and 4 bases from J, with 14 bases between. The whole variable domain, remainder taken from reference TRBV28 and TRBJ2-1, is DVKVTQSSRYLVKRTGEKVFLECVQDMDHENMFWYRQDPGLGLRLIYFSYDVKMKEKGDIPEGYSVSREKKERFSLILESASTNQTSMYLCASTLLGLYNEQFFGPGTRLTVL.

The chain uses TRBV2 and TRBJ1-1; D unresolved. The V gene's germline CDR1 is SNHLY and CDR2 FYNNEI. The CDR3 is made up of 13 amino acids. This chain's CDR3 is CGAGCLINTEAFF. The CDR3 DNA is TGTGGGGCGGGCTGTCTTATAAACACTGAAGCTTTCTTT. Variable domain in full (rest from reference TRBV2 and TRBJ1-1): EPEVTQTPSHQVTQMGQEVILRCVPISNHLYFYWYRQILGQKVEFLVSFYNNEISEKSEIFDDQFSVERPDGSNFTLKIRSTKLEDSAMYFCGAGCLINTEAFFGQGTRLTVV.

The chain links TRBV19 to TRBJ2-7, with 10 nucleotides matching TRBD1. The CDR3 loop spans 13 amino acids. Germline V gene sequence: CDR1 LNHDA, CDR2 SQIVND (reference sequence). The J segment lost 5 bases and the V segment lost 5 bases, leaving 3 bases of the junction unmatched. The CDR3 here is CASSGTGVHEQYF. Written as DNA, the CDR3 is TGTGCCAGTAGTGGGACAGGGGTCCACGAGCAGTACTTC.

The V gene is TRBV18, the J gene TRBJ2-3, with D hard to call. V gave up 6 bases and J gave up 3 bases, with 10 bases separating them. The length of the CDR3 is 13 residues. Germline assignment: CDR1 KGHSH and CDR2 LQKENI. This chain's CDR3 is CASSRLVTDTQYF. The CDR3 DNA sequence: TGTGCCAGCTCTAGGCTAGTGACAGATACGCAGTATTTT. Variable domain in full (rest from reference TRBV18 and TRBJ2-3): NAGVMQNPRHLVRRRGQEARLRCSPMKGHSHVYWYRQLPEEGLKFMVYLQKENIIDESGMPKERFSAEFPKEGPSILRIQQVVRGDSAAYFCASSRLVTDTQYFGPGTRLTVL.

The chain is built from TRBV30 and TRBJ1-6; 8 bases map to TRBD1. Trimming removed 5 bases from V and 7 bases from J; junction bases left unmatched: 4. CDR3 length: 13 residues. CDR1 is GTSNPN and CDR2 is SVGIG in the germline V gene (reference sequence). This CDR3 reads CAWGRQGNSPLHF. The CDR3 DNA sequence: TGTGCCTGGGGACGACAGGGGAATTCACCCCTCCACTTT.

This clone has a handful of counts. CDR3 residues: CASSHPGTGRTSGYEQYF. The CDR3, as DNA: TGTGCCAGCAGCCACCCCGGGACAGGGAGGACTAGCGGTTACGAGCAGTACTTC. The chain is built from TRBV4-2 and TRBJ2-7, with D possibly being TRBD2 (10 bases). The CDR3 covers 18 residues. CDR1 and CDR2 (germline): LGHNA, YNFKEQ. Trimming pared 3 bases from V and 4 bases from J, leaving 25 bases between.

This chain's CDR3 is CASRSRDRAISPLHF. CDR3 in DNA: TGTGCCAGCAGGTCCCGGGACAGGGCTATTTCACCCCTCCACTTT. The V and J genes are TRBV28 and TRBJ1-6; 9 bases line up with TRBD1. This CDR3 comprises 15 residues. Unmatched junction bases numbered 9, after V lost 6 bases and J lost 9 bases. CDR1 and CDR2 from the germline V gene are MDHEN and SYDVKM.

The gene calls are TRBV4-2 and TRBJ2-3; D unresolved. The CDR3 is made up of 13 amino acids. The V and J ends lost 3 bases and 8 bases respectively, with 12 bases between them. CDR1 is LGHNA and CDR2 is YNFKEQ in the germline V gene. The CDR3 here is CASSQELLGTQYF. The CDR3 coding sequence is TGTGCCAGCAGCCAGGAGCTGTTAGGTACGCAGTATTTT.

This chain links TRBV2 with TRBJ2-5; D might be TRBD1 (6 bases). The germline gives CDR1 SNHLY, CDR2 FYNNEI. Trimming cost V 2 bases and J 5 bases, with 9 bases left between them. The CDR3 length is 13 residues. CDR3 region: CASSELGAETQYF. CDR3 nucleotide sequence: TGTGCCAGCAGTGAATTGGGGGCGGAGACCCAGTACTTC.

This sequence joins TRBV7-9 and TRBJ1-1, with D perhaps matching TRBD1 (6 bases). The CDR3 spans 13 residues. V was cut by 5 bases and J by 3 bases, with 10 bases left in between. Per the germline V gene, CDR1 is SEHNR and CDR2 is FQNEAQ (reference sequence). The CDR3 region is CASSHEGDTEAFF. The CDR3 DNA sequence: TGTGCCAGCAGCCACGAGGGGGACACTGAAGCTTTCTTT.

This clone was seen a single time. The germline gene is not matched at one end of the junction; a read error may be the cause. The chain is built from TRBV10-3 and TRBJ1-1; D may be TRBD1 (5 bases). This CDR3 is built from 15 residues. Per the germline V gene, CDR1 is ENHRY and CDR2 is SYGVKD. The DNA of the CDR3 is TGTGCCATCGGGTCGTTCACGGGTTCGGACACTGCAGCTTTCTTT. Translation gives CAIGSFTGSDTAAFF.

This clone was counted a few times. The chain recombines TRBV6-1 with TRBJ1-6; 9 bases align to TRBD1. This CDR3 has 15 residues. The V gene's germline CDR1 is MNHNS and CDR2 SASEGT. V lost 3 bases and J lost 8; bases outside the gene matches: 5. Here the CDR3 reads CASSEIGTGYSPLHF. In DNA, the CDR3 is TGTGCCAGCAGTGAGATAGGGACAGGGTATTCACCCCTCCACTTT.

The V gene is TRBV30, the J gene TRBJ2-7; 11 bases line up with TRBD2. Germline values: CDR1 GTSNPN, CDR2 SVGIG (reference sequence). V was pared by 3 bases and J by 2 bases, with 9 bases of the junction left unmatched. CDR3 size: 16 residues. The CDR3 DNA reads TGTGCCTGGAGCGCCCCGGGACTAGCGGTTACCTACGAGCAGTACTTC. It translates to CAWSAPGLAVTYEQYF.

This chain links TRBV2 with TRBJ2-4; 7 nucleotides align to TRBD1. Germline V gene data show CDR1 as SNHLY and CDR2 as FYNNEI. Germline trimming cut 1 base from V and 7 bases from J; bases unmatched to any gene: 4. CDR3 length: 14 amino acids. The CDR3 sequence is CASSEDRGTNIQYF. CDR3 nucleotide sequence: TGTGCCAGCAGTGAAGACAGGGGAACGAACATTCAGTACTTC.

The chain uses TRBV7-2 and TRBJ2-5; TRBD1 aligns across 8 bases. V gave up 4 bases and J gave up 4 bases; unmatched junction bases: 5. The CDR3 totals 14 residues. Germline loops: CDR1 SGHTA, CDR2 FQGNSA. The CDR3 protein is CASSSSGGPETQYF. The CDR3 nucleotides read TGTGCCAGCAGCTCATCAGGGGGCCCAGAGACCCAGTACTTC.

This clone has more than one count but fewer than ten. The gene calls are TRBV5-4 and TRBJ2-4; D might be TRBD1 (5 bases). The germline V and J ends were trimmed by 2 bases and 10 bases, with 7 bases remaining between them. Germline CDR1 and CDR2: SGHNT and YYREEE (reference sequence). This CDR3 region has 11 residues. CDR3: CASSFRGIQYF. The CDR3 DNA reads as TGTGCCAGCAGCTTTAGGGGAATTCAGTACTTC.

The V gene is TRBV5-1, the J gene TRBJ2-7; 10 bases agree with TRBD1. Germline V lookup: CDR1 SGHRS, CDR2 YFSETQ. The CDR3 extends over 16 amino acids. The V and J ends lost 3 bases and 3 bases, in that order; junction bases with no gene match: 9. Written as DNA, the CDR3 is TGCGCCAGCAGCTCGCAACCGGGACAGGGGTACTACGAGCAGTACTTC. Residues: CASSSQPGQGYYEQYF.

This chain links TRBV11-2 with TRBJ2-5; TRBD1 might be the D (5 bases). The length of the CDR3 is 13 residues. In germline, CDR1 is SGHAT, CDR2 FQNNGV. The V end was cut by 8 bases, the J end by 0 bases, with 10 bases between. The CDR3 protein is CASRTTYQETQYF. CDR3 DNA: TGTGCCAGCCGGACAACGTACCAAGAGACCCAGTACTTC.

This clone was picked up one time. The chain is built from TRBV11-1 and TRBJ2-7, with a weak D call TRBD1 (5 bases). Trimming removed 5 bases from V and 7 bases from J, with 21 bases in between. This CDR3 contains 15 residues. CDR1 and CDR2 from the germline V gene are SGHAT and FQDESV (reference sequence). Here the CDR3 DNA reads TGTGCCAGCAGCAAACGGCACCCCTACGCAGGGGAGCAGTACTTC. Protein product: CASSKRHPYAGEQYF.

The chain employs TRBV7-8 and TRBJ2-7; D might be TRBD1 (6 bases). Germline CDR1 SGHVS, CDR2 FQNEAQ. The CDR3 has 16 amino acids. With 1 base removed from V and 4 bases from J, the gap between germline ends came to 17 bases. The CDR3 nucleotides are TGTGCCAGCAGCTTAGAGTTTAACAGGGAGAGATACGAGCAGTACTTC. Its protein product is CASSLEFNRERYEQYF.

The chain couples TRBV7-3 to TRBJ2-1; D remains ambiguous. The CDR3 has 15 amino acids. Germline CDR1 SGHTA, CDR2 FQGTGA. Trimming left V 8 bases short and J 1 base short, with 15 bases between. Written as DNA, the CDR3 is TGTGCCAGCCGAAAAATGGCTAGTTCCTACAATGAGCAGTTCTTC. This sequence encodes CASRKMASSYNEQFF.

This clone was seen once. The gene calls are TRBV4-3 and TRBJ2-7; tentative D call: TRBD2 (5 bases). Trimming stripped 0 bases from V and 4 bases from J, with 13 bases between. The CDR3 loop spans 15 amino acids. CDR1 is LGHNA, CDR2 YSLEER, per germline. The CDR3 nucleotides are TGCGCCAGCAGCCAAGAGGGAGACCGGCGGTACGAGCAGTACTTC. Amino acids: CASSQEGDRRYEQYF.

The chain employs TRBV5-1 and TRBJ1-4; TRBD1 matches 7 bases. V lost 4 bases, J lost 0 bases, and 6 bases stayed unmatched. Germline loops: CDR1 SGHRS, CDR2 YFSETQ. There are 16 residues in the CDR3. The CDR3 is CASSLGTAATNEKLFF. The CDR3 DNA is TGCGCCAGCAGCCTAGGGACAGCCGCAACTAATGAAAAACTGTTTTTT.

The chain is built from TRBV6-1 and TRBJ2-3; no clear D gene. The germline CDR1 and CDR2 sequences are MNHNS and SASEGT. V was shortened by 6 bases and J by 6 bases, with 7 bases between the two germline ends. The CDR3 has 11 amino acids. CDR3 DNA sequence: TGTGCCAGCAGCCGAGTTGATACGCAGTATTTT. The encoded protein is CASSRVDTQYF.

V gene TRBV4-1 combines with J gene TRBJ2-7; 8 bases match TRBD2. With 11 bases clipped from V and 5 bases from J, the junction kept 8 bases outside the gene matches. This CDR3 region has 12 residues. Germline CDR1 is MGHRA and CDR2 is YSYEKL. The DNA for the CDR3 is TGCGCCGGGGCCGGGAGGGCCCACGAGCAGTACTTC. Its protein product is CAGAGRAHEQYF.

This clone appeared a single time. V usage is TRBV7-6 and J usage is TRBJ2-7, with D hard to call. CDR1 and CDR2 from the germline V gene are SGHVS and FNYEAQ. Trimming took off 5 bases at V and 5 bases at J, with 13 bases between the two ends. The CDR3 is 13 residues long. For the CDR3, the DNA is TGTGCCAGCAGCCCCCAGGTACCGAACGAGCAGTACTTC. This encodes CASSPQVPNEQYF. Using reference TRBV7-6 and TRBJ2-7 for the parts outside the CDR3, the full variable domain is GAGVSQSPRYKVTKRGQDVALRCDPISGHVSLYWYRQALGQGPEFLTYFNYEAQQDKSGLPNDRFSAERPEGSISTLTIQRTEQRDSAMYRCASSPQVPNEQYFGPGTRLTVT.